This T cell receptor beta chain stems from a study of shared clonotypes between healthy human individuals. The sorted-subset replicate PCRs were given about 200 ng DNA, which is 25,000 to 35,000 T cell genomes. TCRdb's copy holds only in-frame clones and misses some; the assay was immunoSEQ multiplex PCR. The sample holds 1.5 million to 2.5 million clones, just under 95% seen once. V was trimmed by 5 bases and J by 1 base, leaving 11 bases between them. Germline lookup yields CDR1 SEHNR and CDR2 FQNEAQ (reference sequence). The CDR3 extends over 14 amino acids. Study conclusions and caveats: It was observed that 5% to 6.5% of naive CD4 clonotypes were shared across a handful of donors.

On this clone itself: The antigen is unknown.

Naive CD8 cells comprised CD45RO-negative, CCR7-positively selected cells, excluding terminally differentiated effector memory CD45RA+ cells. The chain couples TRBV7-9 to TRBJ1-1, with D hard to call. Sequences were obtained from naive CD8+ T cells sorted from blood. The sequence derives from a man aged 18 to 30 in good health. The CDR3 region is CASSPETKNTEAFF. DNA of the CDR3: TGTGCCAGCAGCCCCGAAACAAAGAACACTGAAGCTTTCTTT.